The 32 T cell receptor beta chains presented below share a single source sample, sequenced in a study of T cells after yellow fever vaccination. MiXCR, applied by TCRdb to the 5' RACE reads, yields one record per CDR3 protein. Among fewer than 450,000 distinct CDR3 sequences listed, almost 4% were seen once. The source was PBMCs, collected 5 days after the yellow fever booster vaccination. Every receptor here comes from a man between 18 and 35 years old who received the YFV17D yellow fever vaccine.

There are many counts of this clonotype. This rearrangement joins TRBV7-9 to TRBJ1-5, with D unresolved. V lost 2 bases and J 5 bases, leaving 7 bases between the germline ends. Per germline, CDR1 SEHNR and CDR2 FQNEAQ (reference sequence). The CDR3 loop spans 13 amino acids. CDR3 nucleotide sequence: TGTGCCAGCAGCTTACAGAGAGATCAGCCCCAGCATTTT. It encodes CASSLQRDQPQHF.

This clonotype was seen at least ten times. The chain couples TRBV5-5 to TRBJ2-3; tentative D call: TRBD2 (7 bases). V lost 2 bases to trimming and J lost 5 bases, with 12 bases between them. CDR1 SGHKS and CDR2 YYEKEE come from the germline V gene (reference sequence). The length of the CDR3 is 14 residues. Here the CDR3 reads CASSLSGGKDTQYF. CDR3 nucleotide sequence: TGTGCCAGCAGCTTATCGGGGGGCAAAGATACGCAGTATTTT.

V gene TRBV11-2 combines with J gene TRBJ2-3; no firm D call. With 3 bases removed from V and 7 bases from J, the gap between germline ends came to 11 bases. The CDR3 length is 13 residues. Germline-derived CDR1 and CDR2 are SGHAT and FQNNGV. The CDR3 coding sequence is TGTGCCAGCAGCTTCGAGGTTTCTTATACGCAGTATTTT. It specifies CASSFEVSYTQYF.

The sample holds many counts of this clonotype. The chain carries TRBV20-1 and TRBJ2-1; 8 bases are shared with TRBD2. Germline CDR1 is DFQATT and CDR2 is SNEGSKA (reference sequence). V dropped 2 bases and J dropped 7; count of bases not matched to a gene: 1. The CDR3 has 12 residues. The CDR3 DNA is TGCAGTGCTAGACCGGGGGGGAATGAGCAGTTCTTC. It translates to CSARPGGNEQFF.

This clonotype was seen more than once but under ten times. V is TRBV5-1 and J is TRBJ2-1, with D perhaps matching TRBD2 (5 bases). V shed 0 bases and J shed 1 base, with 11 bases lying between them. The CDR3 has 16 residues. CDR1 and CDR2 from the germline V gene are SGHRS and YFSETQ. The chain's CDR3 is CASSLGLRESYNEQFF. The CDR3 nucleotides read TGCGCCAGCAGCTTGGGGCTACGGGAATCCTACAATGAGCAGTTCTTC.

The table lists this clonotype with many counts. The CDR3 DNA sequence: TGCAGTGCTCAAATGAATACGCAGTATTTT. Protein sequence: CSAQMNTQYF. The chain carries TRBV20-1 and TRBJ2-3; D remains ambiguous. CDR1 is DFQATT and CDR2 is SNEGSKA in the germline V gene (reference sequence). This CDR3 has 10 amino acids. Trimming shortened V by 5 bases and J by 7 bases, and 7 bases separated the two germline ends.

The chain links TRBV20-1 to TRBJ2-7; D is possibly TRBD1 (6 bases). Germline V gene data show CDR1 as DFQATT and CDR2 as SNEGSKA (reference sequence). The CDR3 loop spans 15 amino acids. Trimming cost V 2 bases and J 1 base, with 15 bases left between them. The CDR3: CSARSSGGPSYEQYV. In DNA form, the CDR3 reads TGCAGTGCTAGATCGAGTGGGGGCCCTTCCTACGAGCAGTACGTC.

This clonotype was recorded at least ten times. V and J are TRBV11-2 and TRBJ1-1; D gene ambiguous. The V and J ends lost 5 bases and 8 bases respectively, with 12 bases between them. CDR1 is SGHAT and CDR2 is FQNNGV in the germline V gene. CDR3 length: 12 residues. CDR3 bases: TGTGCCAGCAGCATTTCATTGGTAGAAGCTTTCTTT. It is translated as CASSISLVEAFF. The full variable domain, its missing parts supplied by reference TRBV11-2 and TRBJ1-1, is EAGVAQSPRYKIIEKRQSVAFWCNPISGHATLYWYQQILGQGPKLLIQFQNNGVVDDSQLPKDRFSAERLKGVDSTLKIQPAKLEDSAVYLCASSISLVEAFFGQGTRLTVV.

This clonotype was observed a handful of times. At one end, the junction sequence differs from germline, possibly due to a read error. The chain carries TRBV7-9 and TRBJ2-1, with 9 bases that match TRBD2. This CDR3 has 13 amino acids. Germline V gene lookup returns CDR1 SEHNR and CDR2 FQNEAQ (reference sequence). The CDR3, as DNA: TGTGCGAGCAGGACTAGCGAATACAATGAGCAGTTCTTC. It translates to CASRTSEYNEQFF. Full variable domain (remainder filled in from reference TRBV7-9 and TRBJ2-1): DTGVSQNPRHKITKRGQNVTFRCDPISEHNRLYWYRQTLGQGPEFLTYFQNEAQLEKSRLLSDRFSAERPKGSFSTLEIQRTEQGDSAMYLCASRTSEYNEQFFGPGTRLTVL.

The table lists this clonotype with a few counts. V is TRBV7-9 and J is TRBJ2-7; the D gene is possibly TRBD2 (5 bases). CDR1 and CDR2 (germline): SEHNR, FQNEAQ (reference sequence). With 5 bases removed from V and 1 base from J, the gap between germline ends came to 12 bases. CDR3 size: 14 residues. The CDR3 reads CASSLTEDSYEQYF. CDR3 sequence (DNA): TGTGCCAGCAGCCTCACGGAGGATTCCTACGAGCAGTACTTC.

This CDR3 reads CASSPGTSGEARDTQYF. The CDR3 coding sequence is TGTGCCAGCAGCCCTGGGACTAGCGGGGAAGCAAGGGATACGCAGTATTTT. The chain is built from TRBV11-1 and TRBJ2-3, with 13 bases fitting TRBD2. The CDR3 spans 17 residues. V shed 5 bases, J shed 6 bases, and the junction held 11 bases outside the gene matches. Germline V gene sequence: CDR1 SGHAT, CDR2 FQDESV (reference sequence).

The chain uses TRBV9 and TRBJ2-7; D ambiguous. V lost 4 bases and J lost 1, with 9 bases in between. The CDR3 totals 13 residues. CDR1 is SGDLS and CDR2 is YYNGEE in the germline V gene. This CDR3 reads CASSRTVSYEQYF. DNA for the CDR3: TGTGCCAGCAGCCGGACGGTATCCTACGAGCAGTACTTC.

This clonotype was observed many times. In DNA, the CDR3 is TGTGCCTGGCGGAGGGGACAGGGGGGCGCAGATACGCAGTATTTT. This sequence encodes CAWRRGQGGADTQYF. The chain is built from TRBV30 and TRBJ2-3, with TRBD1 matching 11 bases. Germline V gene sequence: CDR1 GTSNPN, CDR2 SVGIG (reference sequence). The CDR3 has 15 residues. After removal of 5 bases from V and 4 bases from J, the junction contained 8 bases not matched to a gene.

This clonotype was found a few times. V is TRBV30 and J is TRBJ2-7, with TRBD1 matching 9 bases. Germline CDR1 and CDR2: GTSNPN and SVGIG (reference sequence). With V trimmed by 0 bases and J by 3 bases, 3 bases remained unmatched. CDR3 size: 14 residues. CDR3 DNA sequence: TGTGCCTGGAGTGTAAAGACAGGGGGCTACGAGCAGTACTTC. It translates to CAWSVKTGGYEQYF.

In this sample, this clonotype turned up a few times. The chain joins TRBV2 to TRBJ2-5; 8 nucleotides align to TRBD1. The CDR3 loop spans 16 amino acids. Germline-derived CDR1 and CDR2 are SNHLY and FYNNEI. V lost 5 bases, J lost 5 bases, and 13 bases stayed unmatched. DNA of the CDR3: TGTGCCAGCAGTCCCGGACAGGGAGGCGGTGGGGAGACCCAGTACTTC. It encodes CASSPGQGGGGETQYF.

The genes are TRBV5-1 and TRBJ2-1, with D tentatively TRBD2 (7 bases). Trimming took off 4 bases at V and 12 bases at J, with 23 bases between the two ends. This CDR3 has 15 amino acids. CDR1 and CDR2 (germline): SGHRS, YFSETQ. The CDR3 nucleotides are TGCGCCAGCAGCACCCGGCTAGGAGGGGGGAGGGGGCAGTTCTTC. Translated, it gives CASSTRLGGGRGQFF.

The genes are TRBV5-1 and TRBJ2-2, with 7 positions matching TRBD2. The germline V gene encodes CDR1 SGHRS and CDR2 YFSETQ. The V gene end was trimmed by 0 bases and the J gene end by 1 base; junction bases not matched to a gene: 6. The CDR3 extends over 17 amino acids. The CDR3 sequence is CASSLASSGGNTGELFF. The CDR3, as DNA: TGCGCCAGCAGCTTGGCCTCGTCGGGGGGGAACACCGGGGAGCTGTTTTTT. The full variable domain, completed using reference TRBV5-1 and TRBJ2-2, is KAGVTQTPRYLIKTRGQQVTLSCSPISGHRSVSWYQQTPGQGLQFLFEYFSETQRNKGNFPGRFSGRQFSNSRSEMNVSTLELGDSALYLCASSLASSGGNTGELFFGEGSRLTVL.

This chain links TRBV4-1 with TRBJ1-1; a possible D gene is TRBD1 (6 bases). CDR1 and CDR2 (germline): MGHRA, YSYEKL. The CDR3 runs to 15 residues. Trimming removed 1 base from V and 1 base from J, with 10 bases in between. The CDR3 loop is CASSQVGQRNTEAFF. The CDR3 DNA sequence: TGCGCCAGCAGCCAAGTGGGACAAAGGAACACTGAAGCTTTCTTT.

The chain employs TRBV7-3 and TRBJ2-7; a possible D gene is TRBD2 (6 bases). Germline-derived CDR1 and CDR2 are SGHTA and FQGTGA. The CDR3 is 13 residues long. Trimming shortened V by 3 bases and J by 7 bases, and 13 bases separated the two germline ends. CDR3 bases: TGTGCCAGCAGCTTTGACCTCGCGGGGGAGCAGTACTTC. Translating it yields CASSFDLAGEQYF. The full variable domain, in which reference TRBV7-3 and TRBJ2-7 provide the parts outside the CDR3, is GAGVSQTPSNKVTEKGKYVELRCDPISGHTALYWYRQSLGQGPEFLIYFQGTGAADDSGLPNDRFFAVRPEGSVSTLKIQRTERGDSAVYLCASSFDLAGEQYFGPGTRLTVT.

This clonotype was seen only a few times. The chain employs TRBV20-1 and TRBJ2-4; the D gene is possibly TRBD2 (6 bases). The V gene's germline CDR1 is DFQATT and CDR2 SNEGSKA (reference sequence). Trimming shortened V by 6 bases and J by 4 bases, and 13 bases separated the two germline ends. This CDR3 contains 13 residues. In nucleotides, the CDR3 is TGCAGTGCCGCGGGGCCCCTGAAAAACATTCAGTACTTC. It translates to CSAAGPLKNIQYF.

This clonotype was found many times. The chain carries TRBV7-2 and TRBJ1-1, with D possibly matching TRBD1 (6 bases). CDR3 length: 14 residues. V gave up 3 bases and J gave up 4 bases, with 12 bases separating them. Germline CDR1 SGHTA, CDR2 FQGNSA. CDR3 in DNA: TGTGCCAGCAGCTTTTACAGGGCGGGCACTGAAGCTTTCTTT. The encoded protein is CASSFYRAGTEAFF.

The V gene is TRBV20-1, the J gene TRBJ2-1; a possible D gene is TRBD2 (5 bases). CDR3 size: 15 residues. Germline CDR1 is DFQATT and CDR2 is SNEGSKA (reference sequence). The V end was cut by 2 bases, the J end by 8 bases, with 19 bases between. Here the CDR3 reads CSARFPAGGGYEQFF. In DNA, the CDR3 is TGCAGTGCTAGATTCCCGGCAGGAGGTGGCTATGAGCAGTTCTTC.

This clonotype has more than one count but fewer than ten. This chain connects TRBV2 to TRBJ1-1, with 9 bases identical to TRBD1. Germline CDR1 is SNHLY and CDR2 is FYNNEI. The CDR3 loop spans 17 amino acids. The junction had 12 bases not matched to a gene; V was cut back by 7 bases and J by 0 bases. CDR3 DNA sequence: TGTGCCAGCAACTCCGGGACAGGGACTTTTCTGAACACTGAAGCTTTCTTT. It codes for CASNSGTGTFLNTEAFF.

This clonotype was detected many times. CDR3 coding DNA: TGTGCCAGCAGATCAAGGGGGGCACGACTCTCCTACAATGAGCAGTTCTTC. This sequence encodes CASRSRGARLSYNEQFF. This sequence joins TRBV6-5 and TRBJ2-1, with D perhaps given as TRBD1 or TRBD2 (6 bases each). Germline V gives CDR1 MNHEY, CDR2 SVGAGI. V shed 6 bases and J shed 0 bases, with 18 bases lying between them. The CDR3 is 17 residues long.

This clonotype has more than one count but fewer than ten. This rearrangement joins TRBV7-2 to TRBJ1-6; D call uncertain. CDR1 and CDR2 (germline): SGHTA, FQGNSA. The V gene lost 0 bases and the J gene lost 10 bases, with 13 bases spanning the gap. The CDR3 spans 15 residues. The CDR3 DNA is TGTGCCAGCAGCTTAGCGCGTAGGATTTTGTCACCCCTCCACTTT. This encodes CASSLARRILSPLHF.

This clonotype was detected a few times. CDR3 loop: CASSLVGGTPINYGYTF. The CDR3 nucleotides are TGTGCCAGCAGCTTAGTAGGCGGGACTCCAATAAACTATGGCTACACCTTC. The chain combines TRBV7-2 with TRBJ1-2; possible D gene TRBD1, 5 bases. Trimming removed 1 base from V and 2 bases from J, with 17 bases in between. Germline CDR1 SGHTA, CDR2 FQGNSA. The CDR3 runs 17 residues.

This clonotype has more than one count but fewer than ten. The chain joins TRBV20-1 to TRBJ2-7; D remains unclear. The V gene lost 5 bases and the J gene lost 3 bases, with 11 bases spanning the gap. The V gene's germline CDR1 is DFQATT and CDR2 SNEGSKA (reference sequence). CDR3 length: 12 amino acids. CDR3 sequence reads: CSAGPDFYEQYF. The CDR3 DNA reads as TGCAGTGCTGGACCCGATTTCTACGAGCAGTACTTC.

The CDR3 here is CASRPTSGGASEQFF. CDR3 bases: TGTGCCAGCAGACCTACTAGCGGGGGGGCCAGTGAGCAGTTCTTC. The V gene is TRBV28, the J gene TRBJ2-1, with 13 bases aligning to TRBD2. Trimming removed 6 bases from V and 9 bases from J; junction bases left unmatched: 8. This CDR3 region has 15 residues. The germline gives CDR1 MDHEN, CDR2 SYDVKM. Looking up the rest from reference TRBV28 and TRBJ2-1 gives the full variable domain: DVKVTQSSRYLVKRTGEKVFLECVQDMDHENMFWYRQDPGLGLRLIYFSYDVKMKEKGDIPEGYSVSREKKERFSLILESASTNQTSMYLCASRPTSGGASEQFFGPGTRLTVL.

This clonotype was seen at least ten times. The chain carries TRBV6-2 or TRBV6-3 and TRBJ2-2; D unclear. Trimming removed 3 bases at V and 0 bases at J, with 8 bases between. The CDR3 runs to 15 residues. Germline CDR1 MNHEY, CDR2 SVGEGT. Written as DNA, the CDR3 is TGTGCCAGCAGTTATGGGGTGACGAACACCGGGGAGCTGTTTTTT. Amino acid sequence: CASSYGVTNTGELFF.

At least ten counts were recorded for this clonotype. V gene TRBV6-5 combines with J gene TRBJ1-5, with D perhaps matching TRBD1 (5 bases). From germline, CDR1 is MNHEY and CDR2 SVGAGI. The ends were cut back, 0 bases at V and 7 bases at J, with 22 bases in the middle. The CDR3 extends over 18 amino acids. CDR3 DNA: TGTGCCAGCAGTTACTCGAGGGGTGTCGGTGACACACAGCAGCCCCAGCATTTT. This encodes CASSYSRGVGDTQQPQHF.

The V and J genes are TRBV23-1 and TRBJ1-1, with D tentatively TRBD1 (5 bases). TRBV23-1 has ORF status, its function being uncertain. V lost 3 bases and J 6 bases, leaving 14 bases between the germline ends. The CDR3 sequence is 14 residues long. The CDR3 region is CASSQTERGPEAFF. DNA for the CDR3: TGCGCCAGCAGTCAGACTGAGAGGGGCCCTGAAGCTTTCTTT.

This clonotype appeared a few times. The chain couples TRBV6-6 to TRBJ1-1; perhaps TRBD1 as D (5 bases). Looked up from germline, CDR1 is MNHNY and CDR2 is SVGAGI (reference sequence). The CDR3 is 15 amino acids. The ends were cut back, 7 bases at V and 0 bases at J, with 15 bases in the middle. CDR3 protein: CASKWGWMVNTEAFF. In DNA, the CDR3 is TGTGCCAGCAAGTGGGGCTGGATGGTGAACACTGAAGCTTTCTTT.